These 29 T cell receptor beta chains were sequenced from one sample in a study of T cells in localized non-small cell lung cancer. Produced via immunoSEQ multiplex PCR; TCRdb's table is partial and in-frame only. The data show about 2,600 clones, more than 20% seen once. This specimen consisted of lung tumor tissue, obtained before any cancer treatment. All receptors come from a woman aged 35-70 years with stage I lung adenocarcinoma.

This clone is medium-sized by share. The V gene is TRBV11-3, the J gene TRBJ1-1; D gene uncertain. CDR3 length equals 14 residues. Looked up from germline, CDR1 is SGHNT and CDR2 is YENEEA. V lost 3 bases to trimming and J lost 1 base, with 9 bases between them. As DNA, the CDR3 is TGTGCCAGCAGCTTGTACGGTGAGAACACTGAAGCTTTCTTT. Its translation: CASSLYGENTEAFF.

The J gene is TRBJ1-1, the V gene TRBV19, with TRBD1 identical over 8 bases. The J segment lost 8 bases and the V segment lost 7 bases, leaving 9 bases of the junction unmatched. The CDR3 loop spans 13 amino acids. CDR1 and CDR2 from the germline V gene are LNHDA and SQIVND (reference sequence). The CDR3 spells CASTPQGASEAFF. The CDR3 DNA is TGTGCCAGTACCCCCCAGGGGGCGTCGGAAGCTTTCTTT.

This chain joins TRBV30 and TRBJ2-3; 8 bases fit TRBD1. Unmatched junction bases numbered 6, after V lost 4 bases and J lost 6 bases. The CDR3 consists of 13 residues. CDR1 is GTSNPN and CDR2 is SVGIG in the germline V gene (reference sequence). The CDR3: CAWKRQGQDTQYF. The CDR3 DNA reads TGTGCCTGGAAAAGACAGGGGCAGGATACGCAGTATTTT.

V is TRBV16 and J is TRBJ2-7; D may correspond to TRBD1 or TRBD2 (5 bases each). Germline V gene lookup returns CDR1 KGHSY and CDR2 FQNENV. V was clipped by 1 base and J by 3 bases, with 13 bases between them. The CDR3 is made up of 15 amino acids. CDR3 coding DNA: TGTGCCAGCAGCCAATTATCAGGGAGTTACTACGAGCAGTACTTC. This translates into CASSQLSGSYYEQYF.

J is TRBJ2-1 and V is TRBV9; D may be TRBD2 (6 bases). Germline assignment: CDR1 SGDLS and CDR2 YYNGEE. V lost 3 bases and J 4 bases, leaving 11 bases between the germline ends. This CDR3 is 14 amino acids long. The CDR3 sequence is CASSDGLPYNEQFF. DNA for the CDR3: TGTGCCAGCAGCGACGGACTACCATACAATGAGCAGTTCTTC.

This clone was picked up a small number of times. The J gene is TRBJ2-2, the V gene TRBV29-1, with 9 bases fitting TRBD1. This CDR3 has 14 amino acids. CDR1 and CDR2 from the germline V gene are SQVTM and ANQGSEA. J gave up 5 bases and V 7 bases, and 8 bases lay outside the gene matches. CDR3 sequence reads: CSGLGQGGTGELFF. Here the CDR3 DNA reads TGCAGCGGTTTGGGACAGGGAGGAACCGGGGAGCTGTTTTTT.

This clone has more than one count but fewer than ten. The rearrangement joins TRBV6-8 to TRBJ2-3, with TRBD2 matching 12 bases. The V and J ends lost 6 bases and 5 bases, in that order; junction bases with no gene match: 6. Germline V gives CDR1 MNHGY, CDR2 SAAAGT. There are 15 residues in the CDR3. The CDR3 DNA sequence: TGTGCCAGCAGCCGACTAGCGGGAGAGGGAGATACGCAGTATTTT. Protein sequence: CASSRLAGEGDTQYF.

This clone was detected only a few times. The V gene is TRBV11-3, the J gene TRBJ2-7, with D tentatively TRBD1 (5 bases). The germline CDR1 and CDR2 sequences are SGHNT and YENEEA. This CDR3 has 14 residues. V was pared by 3 bases and J by 0 bases, with 9 bases between. The CDR3 protein is CASSLGQTSYEQYF. The CDR3 bases are TGTGCCAGCAGCTTGGGGCAGACCTCCTACGAGCAGTACTTC.

This clone has more than one count but fewer than ten. The J gene is TRBJ1-1, the V gene TRBV6-8; 9 bases align to TRBD1. Germline loops: CDR1 MNHGY, CDR2 SAAAGT. V lost 2 bases and J lost 5; bases outside the gene matches: 3. This CDR3 has 14 residues. The CDR3 sequence: CASSYDRGLTEAFF. In nucleotides, the CDR3 is TGTGCCAGCAGTTACGACAGGGGGTTAACTGAAGCTTTCTTT.

The gene calls are TRBV19 and TRBJ2-7, with D unclear. This CDR3 region has 14 residues. Looked up from germline, CDR1 is LNHDA and CDR2 is SQIVND (reference sequence). V lost 3 bases to trimming and J lost 2 bases, with 11 bases between them. The CDR3 here is CASSIVRGPYEQYF. CDR3 DNA: TGTGCCAGTAGTATTGTCAGAGGTCCCTACGAGCAGTACTTC.

This clone showed up just a few times. J is TRBJ1-3 and V is TRBV11-3; D ambiguous. The CDR3 sequence is 14 residues long. Trimming removed 1 base at V and 4 bases at J, with 8 bases between. CDR1 and CDR2 from the germline V gene are SGHNT and YENEEA. This CDR3 reads CASSLGPRGNTIYF. For the CDR3, the DNA is TGTGCCAGCAGCTTAGGGCCCAGAGGAAACACCATATATTTT.

The chain couples TRBV11-1 to TRBJ2-7, with 9 bases matching TRBD2. Germline lookup yields CDR1 SGHAT and CDR2 FQDESV (reference sequence). Germline trimming cut 5 bases from V and 7 bases from J; bases unmatched to any gene: 12. The CDR3 contains 15 residues. CDR3 nucleotide sequence: TGTGCCAGCAGCCCTGAGGTAGCGGGAGTTCGGGAGCAGTACTTC. It yields the protein CASSPEVAGVREQYF.

This clone has only a few counts. V is TRBV11-3 and J is TRBJ2-5; 9 positions match TRBD2. Looked up from germline, CDR1 is SGHNT and CDR2 is YENEEA. This CDR3 is built from 14 residues. The J segment lost 4 bases and the V segment lost 4 bases, leaving 4 bases of the junction unmatched. This CDR3 reads CASSSRGGLETQYF. In nucleotides, the CDR3 is TGTGCCAGCAGCTCGCGGGGGGGCTTAGAGACCCAGTACTTC.

The V and J genes are TRBV29-1 and TRBJ1-1, with a weak D call TRBD1 (5 bases). The ends were cut back, 1 base at V and 6 bases at J, with 12 bases in the middle. Germline V gene lookup returns CDR1 SQVTM and CDR2 ANQGSEA. This CDR3 has 13 amino acids. The chain's CDR3 is CSVEGLDTSEAFF. The CDR3 DNA sequence: TGCAGCGTTGAAGGTCTGGACACTTCTGAAGCTTTCTTT. The variable domain in full, with the rest retrieved from reference TRBV29-1 and TRBJ1-1, is SAVISQKPSRDICQRGTSLTIQCQVDSQVTMMFWYRQQPGQSLTLIATANQGSEATYESGFVIDKFPISRPNLTFSTLTVSNMSPEDSSIYLCSVEGLDTSEAFFGQGTRLTVV.

This clone is medium-sized. J is TRBJ2-1 and V is TRBV9; maybe TRBD2 (6 bases). Trimming pared 5 bases from V and 3 bases from J, leaving 18 bases between. The CDR3 loop spans 16 amino acids. The V gene's germline CDR1 is SGDLS and CDR2 YYNGEE. The CDR3 bases are TGTGCCAGCAGGACCACCGGGACTCACCACTACAATGAGCAGTTCTTC. Residues: CASRTTGTHHYNEQFF.

The genes are TRBV6-8 and TRBJ1-1; D remains unclear. The CDR3 consists of 13 residues. Germline V gives CDR1 MNHGY, CDR2 SAAAGT. Trimming left V 4 bases short and J 2 bases short, with 8 bases between. In nucleotides, the CDR3 is TGTGCCAGCAGTTCCACAGTCAACACTGAAGCTTTCTTT. It specifies CASSSTVNTEAFF.

V is TRBV19 and J is TRBJ1-2; a weak D match, TRBD1 (6 bases). The CDR3 runs 15 residues. Trimming removed 5 bases at V and 4 bases at J, with 17 bases between. Germline V gives CDR1 LNHDA, CDR2 SQIVND (reference sequence). CDR3 sequence: CASSPYGGQTYGYTF. In DNA form, the CDR3 reads TGTGCCAGTAGTCCATACGGGGGGCAGACCTATGGCTACACCTTC.

The chain uses TRBV9 and TRBJ2-7, with 8 bases lining up with TRBD1. This CDR3 is built from 15 residues. CDR1 is SGDLS, CDR2 YYNGEE, per germline. With 4 bases clipped from V and 6 bases from J, the junction kept 12 bases outside the gene matches. CDR3 sequence reads: CASSSTIKTGVEQYF. DNA for the CDR3: TGTGCCAGCAGCTCTACCATCAAGACAGGGGTCGAGCAGTACTTC.

The J gene is TRBJ1-1, the V gene TRBV19, with D hard to call. The CDR3 length is 15 residues. CDR1 and CDR2 from the germline V gene are LNHDA and SQIVND (reference sequence). V was cut by 7 bases and J by 5 bases, with 20 bases left in between. The DNA of the CDR3 is TGTGCCAGTACGGGAGGCATCGGTCGTAGGACTGAAGCTTTCTTT. Amino acid sequence: CASTGGIGRRTEAFF.

The table lists this clone with a few counts. This rearrangement joins TRBV11-3 to TRBJ2-5; 12 nucleotides align to TRBD2. The CDR3 spans 19 residues. V gave up 1 base and J gave up 2 bases; unmatched junction bases: 11. The germline V gene encodes CDR1 SGHNT and CDR2 YENEEA. CDR3 nucleotides: TGTGCCAGCAGCTTAGGAGGGTCTAGCGGGAGGGCCTCTCAAGAGACCCAGTACTTC. The encoded protein is CASSLGGSSGRASQETQYF.

V gene TRBV6-8 combines with J gene TRBJ2-1, with 8 bases that match TRBD2. This CDR3 region has 17 residues. The J segment lost 3 bases and the V segment lost 2 bases, leaving 9 bases of the junction unmatched. Per the germline V gene, CDR1 is MNHGY and CDR2 is SAAAGT. CDR3 amino acids: CASSYPSGSRVYNEQFF. CDR3 sequence (DNA): TGTGCCAGCAGTTACCCCAGCGGGAGTCGTGTCTACAATGAGCAGTTCTTC.

This clone was observed a handful of times. V gene TRBV11-3 combines with J gene TRBJ1-2; D might be TRBD1 (5 bases). V was trimmed by 5 bases and J by 2 bases, leaving 15 bases between them. The CDR3 covers 15 residues. Germline lookup yields CDR1 SGHNT and CDR2 YENEEA. CDR3 DNA: TGTGCCAGCAGCGTTGGGGGTTGGCGGAACTATGGCTACACCTTC. It codes for CASSVGGWRNYGYTF.

This clone came up once. The V and J genes are TRBV19 and TRBJ1-2; D is unresolved. The germline CDR1 and CDR2 sequences are LNHDA and SQIVND (reference sequence). CDR3 size: 14 residues. V was shortened by 3 bases and J by 1 base, with 9 bases between the two germline ends. CDR3 sequence: CASSISGINYGYTF. In nucleotides, the CDR3 is TGTGCCAGTAGTATTAGCGGGATTAACTATGGCTACACCTTC.

The rearrangement uses TRBV11-3 and TRBJ1-1; D unclear. Germline V gene sequence: CDR1 SGHNT, CDR2 YENEEA. Trimming removed 5 bases at V and 6 bases at J, with 16 bases between. CDR3 length: 14 residues. DNA of the CDR3: TGTGCCAGCAGCCCTCTTCCTTCTTCCGCTGAAGCTTTCTTT. Its protein product is CASSPLPSSAEAFF.

The rearrangement uses TRBV28 and TRBJ1-2, with 10 bases identical to TRBD1. This CDR3 has 15 amino acids. CDR1 MDHEN and CDR2 SYDVKM come from the germline V gene. The J segment lost 4 bases and the V segment lost 4 bases, leaving 6 bases of the junction unmatched. CDR3 sequence: CASSSGTGVFYGYTF. The CDR3 DNA reads as TGTGCCAGCAGTTCGGGGACAGGGGTTTTCTATGGCTACACCTTC.

This clone was counted between two and nine times. The chain links TRBV15 to TRBJ1-1; D ambiguous. In germline, CDR1 is LNHNV, CDR2 YYDKDF (reference sequence). V lost 1 base to trimming and J lost 0 bases, with 9 bases between them. The CDR3 totals 15 residues. This CDR3 reads CATSRVDSMNTEAFF. CDR3 in DNA: TGTGCCACCAGCAGAGTCGATAGCATGAACACTGAAGCTTTCTTT.

This clone has only a few counts. J is TRBJ2-7 and V is TRBV11-3, with TRBD2 matching over 11 bases. J was trimmed by 6 bases and V by 5 bases; bases with no gene match: 15. Germline loops: CDR1 SGHNT, CDR2 YENEEA. This CDR3 has 17 amino acids. The CDR3 DNA is TGTGCCAGCAGCCCCAGGGATAGCGGGGGGGCCGGGTCCGAGCAGTACTTC. Protein: CASSPRDSGGAGSEQYF.

Only one count was recorded for this clone. The V call is TRBV19, the J call TRBJ1-1, with 10 positions matching TRBD1. The germline V gene has CDR1 LNHDA and CDR2 SQIVND (reference sequence). There are 15 residues in the CDR3. The J segment lost 5 bases and the V segment lost 4 bases, leaving 7 bases of the junction unmatched. CDR3 region: CASSNHGQGGTEAFF. As DNA, the CDR3 is TGTGCCAGTAGTAACCATGGACAGGGGGGAACTGAAGCTTTCTTT.

The chain combines TRBV29-1 with TRBJ2-5; D tentatively reads TRBD1 or TRBD2 (5 bases each). CDR3 size: 13 residues. Germline V gene sequence: CDR1 SQVTM, CDR2 ANQGSEA. V was clipped by 7 bases and J by 1 base, with 13 bases between them. CDR3 in DNA: TGCAGCGCTGCGAGGGGTCCCCAAGAGACCCAGTACTTC. This sequence encodes CSAARGPQETQYF.